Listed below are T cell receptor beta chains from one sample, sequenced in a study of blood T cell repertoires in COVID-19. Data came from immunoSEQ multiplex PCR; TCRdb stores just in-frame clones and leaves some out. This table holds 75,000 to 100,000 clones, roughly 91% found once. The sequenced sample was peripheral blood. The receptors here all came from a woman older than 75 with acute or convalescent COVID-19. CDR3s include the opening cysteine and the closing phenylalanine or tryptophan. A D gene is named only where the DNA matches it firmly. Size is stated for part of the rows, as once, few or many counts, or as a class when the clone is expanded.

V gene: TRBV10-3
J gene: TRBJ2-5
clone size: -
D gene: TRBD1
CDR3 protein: CAISEVHRGVETQYF
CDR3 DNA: TGTGCCATCAGTGAGGTACACAGGGGCGTAGAGACCCAGTACTTC

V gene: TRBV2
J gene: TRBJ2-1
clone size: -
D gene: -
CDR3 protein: CASSEGQIEFF
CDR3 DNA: TGTGCCAGCAGTGAGGGCCAGATCGAGTTCTTC

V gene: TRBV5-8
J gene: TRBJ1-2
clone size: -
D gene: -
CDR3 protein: CASSRAGFGYGYTF
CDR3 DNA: TGTGCCAGCAGCCGGGCGGGGTTCGGCTATGGCTACACCTTC

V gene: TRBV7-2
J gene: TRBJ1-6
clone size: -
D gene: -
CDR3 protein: CASSLGAGWYNSPLHF
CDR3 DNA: TGTGCCAGCAGCTTAGGGGCAGGGTGGTATAATTCACCCCTCCACTTT

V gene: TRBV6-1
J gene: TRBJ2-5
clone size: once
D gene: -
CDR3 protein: CASSDGVMKGETQYF
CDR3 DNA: TGTGCCAGCAGTGACGGGGTAATGAAAGGAGAGACCCAGTACTTC

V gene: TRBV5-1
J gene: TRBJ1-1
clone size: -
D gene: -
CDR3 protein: CASSLAAINTEAFF
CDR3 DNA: TGCGCCAGCAGCTTGGCCGCGATTAACACTGAAGCTTTCTTT

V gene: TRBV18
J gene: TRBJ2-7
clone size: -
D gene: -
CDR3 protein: CASSPYGGSYEQYF
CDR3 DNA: TGTGCCAGCTCACCTTACGGCGGTTCCTACGAGCAGTACTTC

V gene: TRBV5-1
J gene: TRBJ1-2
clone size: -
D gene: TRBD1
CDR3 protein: CASSFGTVGGYTF
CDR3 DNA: TGCGCCAGCAGCTTCGGGACAGTTGGGGGCTACACCTTC

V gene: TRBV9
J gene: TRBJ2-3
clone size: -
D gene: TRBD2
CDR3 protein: CASSVEPSGRYTDTQYF
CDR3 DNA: TGTGCCAGCAGCGTAGAGCCTAGCGGGAGGTACACAGATACGCAGTATTTT

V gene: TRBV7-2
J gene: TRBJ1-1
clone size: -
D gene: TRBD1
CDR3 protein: CASSRTGGSTEAFF
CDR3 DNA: TGTGCCAGCAGCCGTACAGGGGGAAGCACTGAAGCTTTCTTT

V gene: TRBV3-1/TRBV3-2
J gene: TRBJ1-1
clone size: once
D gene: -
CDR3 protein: CASSQRRAGRNTEAFF
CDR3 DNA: TGTGCCAGCAGCCAACGAAGAGCGGGCAGAAACACTGAAGCTTTCTTT

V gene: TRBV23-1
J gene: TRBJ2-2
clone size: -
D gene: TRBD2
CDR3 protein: CSTPSPLLAGGSTGELFF
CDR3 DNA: TGCTCCACTCCCAGTCCTCTACTAGCGGGAGGTAGCACCGGGGAGCTGTTTTTT

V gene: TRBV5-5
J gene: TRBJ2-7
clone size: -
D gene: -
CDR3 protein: CASSLRLPTGEQYF
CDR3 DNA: TGTGCCAGCAGCTTGAGGCTACCTACGGGGGAGCAGTACTTC